Presented here are 24 T cell receptor beta chains from one specimen sequenced in a study of control samples from healthy donors and cancer patients. Libraries were prepared by immunoSEQ multiplex PCR; TCRdb keeps only in-frame clonotypes and omits some of them. The table lists about 140,000 clones, roughly 94% of them singletons. The sample consisted of blood. The receptors here all came from a man aged 40-49 years in good health.

The chain joins TRBV7-9 to TRBJ1-6; D is undetermined. The germline V and J ends were trimmed by 5 bases and 5 bases, with 13 bases remaining between them. This CDR3 is 15 amino acids long. CDR1 and CDR2 from the germline V gene are SEHNR and FQNEAQ (reference sequence). The CDR3 sequence: CASSTNQANNSPLHF. In DNA form, the CDR3 reads TGTGCCAGCAGCACAAATCAGGCTAATAATTCACCCCTCCACTTT.

This clone has more than one count but fewer than ten. V usage is TRBV28 and J usage is TRBJ1-6; D is unresolved. CDR1 is MDHEN, CDR2 SYDVKM, per germline. This CDR3 comprises 16 residues. Trimming left V 5 bases short and J 7 bases short, with 18 bases between. CDR3 bases: TGTGCCAGCAGTGACCTTGGGCTGGCGATAAATTCACCCCTCCACTTT. Its translation is CASSDLGLAINSPLHF.

The chain joins TRBV6-5 to TRBJ2-7; D remains ambiguous. CDR3 length: 13 residues. V gave up 0 bases and J gave up 0 bases, with 3 bases separating them. Germline V gene lookup returns CDR1 MNHEY and CDR2 SVGAGI. CDR3: CASSYSVSYEQYF. CDR3 DNA: TGTGCCAGCAGTTACTCGGTCTCCTACGAGCAGTACTTC.

This clone was found once. The V and J genes are TRBV11-2 and TRBJ2-7; D perhaps matches TRBD2 (6 bases). The germline gives CDR1 SGHAT, CDR2 FQNNGV. The CDR3 extends over 18 amino acids. V gave up 5 bases and J gave up 0 bases, with 23 bases separating them. Written as DNA, the CDR3 is TGTGCCAGCAGCCACTGGGTGATTGGGGGAGGCCACTCCTACGAGCAGTACTTC. As protein: CASSHWVIGGGHSYEQYF.

This clone was counted a few times. The chain has TRBV9 and TRBJ1-2; D is unresolved. CDR1 and CDR2 from the germline V gene are SGDLS and YYNGEE. The CDR3 is made up of 12 amino acids. Trimming pared 0 bases from V and 8 bases from J, leaving 8 bases between. CDR3 nucleotides: TGTGCCAGCAGCGTAGGGGCTCGGGGCTACACCTTC. Its protein product is CASSVGARGYTF. Full variable domain (remainder filled in from reference TRBV9 and TRBJ1-2): DSGVTQTPKHLITATGQRVTLRCSPRSGDLSVYWYQQSLDQGLQFLIQYYNGEERAKGNILERFSAQQFPDLHSELNLSSLELGDSALYFCASSVGARGYTFGSGTRLTVV.

V and J are TRBV3-1 (or the pseudogene TRBV3-2) and TRBJ1-6, with TRBD1 matching 10 bases. Germline V gives CDR1 LGHDT, CDR2 YNNKEL (reference sequence). J gave up 9 bases and V 6 bases, and 5 bases lay outside the gene matches. This CDR3 has 14 amino acids. The CDR3 DNA sequence: TGTGCCAGCAGGCGGACAGGGGGTTCTTCACCCCTCCACTTT. Amino acid sequence: CASRRTGGSSPLHF.

The chain couples TRBV7-9 to TRBJ2-5, with D hard to call. Trimming removed 4 bases from V and 5 bases from J, with 11 bases in between. CDR3 size: 13 residues. CDR1 and CDR2 from the germline V gene are SEHNR and FQNEAQ (reference sequence). The CDR3 DNA reads as TGTGCCAGCAGCTCACACCCTGGGGAGACCCAGTACTTC. Its protein product is CASSSHPGETQYF.

The chain couples TRBV5-1 to TRBJ2-3, with TRBD2 matching over 7 bases. This CDR3 has 16 residues. Germline V gives CDR1 SGHRS, CDR2 YFSETQ. With V trimmed by 4 bases and J by 4 bases, 12 bases remained unmatched. Here the CDR3 reads CASSRAGVVGSDTQYF. CDR3 sequence (DNA): TGCGCCAGCAGCCGGGCGGGAGTCGTCGGGTCAGATACGCAGTATTTT. The complete variable domain, with remaining parts taken from reference TRBV5-1 and TRBJ2-3, reads KAGVTQTPRYLIKTRGQQVTLSCSPISGHRSVSWYQQTPGQGLQFLFEYFSETQRNKGNFPGRFSGRQFSNSRSEMNVSTLELGDSALYLCASSRAGVVGSDTQYFGPGTRLTVL.

This chain links TRBV24-1 with TRBJ2-7, with 7 bases matching TRBD1. This CDR3 is built from 16 residues. From germline, CDR1 is KGHDR and CDR2 SFDVKD. The V and J ends lost 5 bases and 2 bases, in that order; junction bases with no gene match: 11. In nucleotides, the CDR3 is TGTGCCACCAGTGGTACAGGGGATAGGAGGACCTACGAGCAGTACTTC. Its translation: CATSGTGDRRTYEQYF.

The gene calls are TRBV19 and TRBJ1-2; a weak D match, TRBD1 (5 bases). Per germline, CDR1 LNHDA and CDR2 SQIVND (reference sequence). The CDR3 spans 13 residues. Trimming shortened V by 6 bases and J by 2 bases, and 10 bases separated the two germline ends. The CDR3 loop is CASSPRANYGYTF. CDR3 DNA: TGTGCCAGTAGCCCCAGGGCCAACTATGGCTACACCTTC.

The rearrangement uses TRBV2 and TRBJ1-6; no definite D call. Deletions cut 1 base from V and 3 bases from J, with 10 bases between. CDR1 and CDR2 from the germline V gene are SNHLY and FYNNEI. This CDR3 comprises 16 residues. The CDR3 DNA sequence: TGTGCCAGCAGTGAAGGGCGGTCAGACTATAATTCACCCCTCCACTTT. Residues: CASSEGRSDYNSPLHF.

CDR3 region: CASSDTGNTGELFF. In nucleotides, the CDR3 is TGTGCCAGCAGCGATACAGGGAACACCGGGGAGCTGTTTTTT. This chain links TRBV9 with TRBJ2-2, with D maybe TRBD1 (5 bases). This CDR3 has 14 residues. Germline V CDR1 and CDR2: SGDLS, YYNGEE. The V gene lost 3 bases and the J gene lost 1 base, with 7 bases spanning the gap.

The rearrangement uses TRBV29-1 and TRBJ1-4, with TRBD1 as a possible D gene (6 bases). Germline V gene data show CDR1 as SQVTM and CDR2 as ANQGSEA. V dropped 5 bases and J dropped 8 bases, with 15 bases sitting between them. The CDR3 has 13 amino acids. The CDR3 sequence: CSVLRGFREKLFF. The CDR3, as DNA: TGCAGCGTTCTTAGGGGGTTTAGGGAAAAACTGTTTTTT.

The chain recombines TRBV6-6 with TRBJ1-5; TRBD1 is a possible D gene (5 bases). V was clipped by 7 bases and J by 2 bases, with 12 bases between them. The CDR3 has 14 amino acids. Germline CDR1 MNHNY, CDR2 SVGAGI (reference sequence). CDR3 sequence: CASTHIGGNQPQHF. The CDR3 DNA reads TGTGCCAGCACACACATAGGGGGCAATCAGCCCCAGCATTTT.

This sequence joins TRBV7-9 and TRBJ1-1; 7 bases agree with TRBD1. This CDR3 is 17 amino acids long. V lost 5 bases, J lost 0 bases, and 12 bases stayed unmatched. Germline V gene lookup returns CDR1 SEHNR and CDR2 FQNEAQ (reference sequence). The CDR3 protein is CASSTATLGQLNTEAFF. CDR3 nucleotide sequence: TGTGCCAGCAGCACAGCTACTTTGGGACAGTTGAACACTGAAGCTTTCTTT.

This clone was counted once. The chain recombines TRBV28 with TRBJ1-4; the D is unclear. The germline V gene has CDR1 MDHEN and CDR2 SYDVKM. CDR3 length: 15 amino acids. Trimming cost V 2 bases and J 4 bases, with 11 bases left between them. The CDR3 DNA reads as TGTGCCAGCAGTTTACGGGCGGTACTTAATGAAAAACTGTTTTTT. Its translation is CASSLRAVLNEKLFF.

The CDR3 loop is CASSYGGGREQYF. CDR3 sequence (DNA): TGTGCCAGCAGTTACGGCGGGGGTCGGGAGCAGTACTTC. This rearrangement joins TRBV6-2 or TRBV6-3 to TRBJ2-7; 7 nucleotides agree with TRBD2. There are 13 residues in the CDR3. V gave up 2 bases and J gave up 7 bases; unmatched junction bases: 5. CDR1 is MNHEY and CDR2 is SVGEGT in the germline V gene.

V gene TRBV27 combines with J gene TRBJ1-1, with D possibly matching TRBD1 (5 bases). The CDR3 runs 14 residues. CDR1 and CDR2 from the germline V gene are MNHEY and SMNVEV (reference sequence). Trimming cost V 11 bases and J 3 bases, with 19 bases left between them. The CDR3 nucleotides are TGTGCCGCAGGAGCAGGGCTTGGGGACACTGAAGCTTTCTTT. It encodes CAAGAGLGDTEAFF.

The genes are TRBV4-3 and TRBJ2-7; D uncertain. The V gene lost 0 bases and the J gene lost 1 base, with 10 bases spanning the gap. Germline-derived CDR1 and CDR2 are LGHNA and YSLEER. This CDR3 is 15 amino acids long. In DNA form, the CDR3 reads TGCGCCAGCAGCCAAGATCGGAAGGGTTCCTACGAGCAGTACTTC. It specifies CASSQDRKGSYEQYF.

The rearrangement links TRBV28 to TRBJ2-5; D unresolved. Trimming left V 6 bases short and J 3 bases short, with 2 bases between. CDR3 length: 10 residues. In germline, CDR1 is MDHEN, CDR2 SYDVKM. The CDR3: CASREETQYF. The DNA of the CDR3 is TGTGCCAGCAGGGAAGAGACCCAGTACTTC. The whole variable domain, remainder taken from reference TRBV28 and TRBJ2-5, is DVKVTQSSRYLVKRTGEKVFLECVQDMDHENMFWYRQDPGLGLRLIYFSYDVKMKEKGDIPEGYSVSREKKERFSLILESASTNQTSMYLCASREETQYFGPGTRLLVL.

The rearrangement joins TRBV11-3 to TRBJ2-3, with 8 nucleotides matching TRBD1. This CDR3 has 16 residues. The germline gives CDR1 SGHNT, CDR2 YENEEA. Trimming at V came to 5 bases and at J to 6 bases, leaving 13 bases not matched to a gene. CDR3 in DNA: TGTGCCAGCAGCGCCCGATCGGGACAGGCCGTTGATACGCAGTATTTT. It encodes CASSARSGQAVDTQYF.

The chain links TRBV7-2 to TRBJ2-3, with D perhaps TRBD2 (7 bases). Trimming left V 3 bases short and J 2 bases short, with 15 bases between. The CDR3 has 16 amino acids. Germline-derived CDR1 and CDR2 are SGHTA and FQGNSA. The CDR3 coding sequence is TGTGCCAGCAGCTTTCGGCGGGGGCCCGACACAGATACGCAGTATTTT. Its translation is CASSFRRGPDTDTQYF.

The chain employs TRBV6-5 and TRBJ1-5, with 10 bases matching TRBD1. Germline CDR1 reads MNHEY; CDR2 reads SVGAGI. The CDR3 is 15 amino acids. The V gene end was trimmed by 5 bases and the J gene end by 6 bases; junction bases not matched to a gene: 7. For the CDR3, the DNA is TGTGCCAGCAGTCGGGACAGGGGTACCAGTCAGCCCCAGCATTTT. This translates into CASSRDRGTSQPQHF.

The chain has TRBV11-2 and TRBJ2-2; D is possibly TRBD2 (7 bases). The V gene's germline CDR1 is SGHAT and CDR2 FQNNGV. V lost 3 bases, J lost 10 bases, and 12 bases lay in between. The CDR3 has 13 amino acids. The CDR3 DNA sequence: TGTGCCAGCAGCTTGGGGGGGGCCGTGGAGCTGTTTTTT. Translating it yields CASSLGGAVELFF.